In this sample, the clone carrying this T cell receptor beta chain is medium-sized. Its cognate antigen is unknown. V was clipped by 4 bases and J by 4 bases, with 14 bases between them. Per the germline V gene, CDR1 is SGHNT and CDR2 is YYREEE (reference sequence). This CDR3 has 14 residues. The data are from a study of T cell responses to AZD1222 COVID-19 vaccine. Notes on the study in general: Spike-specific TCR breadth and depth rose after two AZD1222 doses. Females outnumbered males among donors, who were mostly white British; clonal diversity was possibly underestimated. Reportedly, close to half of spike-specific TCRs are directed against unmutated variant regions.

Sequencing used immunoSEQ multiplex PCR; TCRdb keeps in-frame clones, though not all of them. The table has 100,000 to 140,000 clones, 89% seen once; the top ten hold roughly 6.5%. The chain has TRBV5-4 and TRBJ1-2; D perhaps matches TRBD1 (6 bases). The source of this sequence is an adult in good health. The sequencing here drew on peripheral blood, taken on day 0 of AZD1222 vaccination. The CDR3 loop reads CASSVPGQIYGYTF. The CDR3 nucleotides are TGTGCCAGCAGCGTGCCCGGACAGATCTATGGCTACACCTTC. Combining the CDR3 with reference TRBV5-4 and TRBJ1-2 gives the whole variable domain ETGVTQSPTHLIKTRGQQVTLRCSSQSGHNTVSWYQQALGQGPQFIFQYYREEENGRGNFPPRFSGLQFPNYSSELNVNALELDDSALYLCASSVPGQIYGYTFGSGTRLTVV.